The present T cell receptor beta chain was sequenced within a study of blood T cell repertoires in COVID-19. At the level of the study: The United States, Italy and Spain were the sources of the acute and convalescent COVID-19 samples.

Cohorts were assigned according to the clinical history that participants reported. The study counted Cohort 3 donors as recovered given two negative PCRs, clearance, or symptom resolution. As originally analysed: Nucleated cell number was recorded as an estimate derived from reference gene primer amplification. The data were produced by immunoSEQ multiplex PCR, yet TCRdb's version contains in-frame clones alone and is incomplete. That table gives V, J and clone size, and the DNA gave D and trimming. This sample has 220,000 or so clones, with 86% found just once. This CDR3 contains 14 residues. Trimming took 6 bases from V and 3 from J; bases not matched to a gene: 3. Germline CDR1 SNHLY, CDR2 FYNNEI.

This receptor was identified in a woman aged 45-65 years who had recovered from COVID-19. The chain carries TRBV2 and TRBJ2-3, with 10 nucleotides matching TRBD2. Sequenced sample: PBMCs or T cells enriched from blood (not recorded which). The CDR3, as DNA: TGTGCCAGCAGGACAGCGGGAGGGACAGATACGCAGTATTTT. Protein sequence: CASRTAGGTDTQYF. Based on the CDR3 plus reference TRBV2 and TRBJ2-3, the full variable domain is EPEVTQTPSHQVTQMGQEVILRCVPISNHLYFYWYRQILGQKVEFLVSFYNNEISEKSEIFDDQFSVERPDGSNFTLKIRSTKLEDSAMYFCASRTAGGTDTQYFGPGTRLTVL.